This passage covers 20 T cell receptor beta chains from one sample sequenced in a study of response to subunit inactivated influenza vaccine. In TCRdb, the RT-PCR reads were re-called with MiXCR into one record per CDR3 protein. The sample includes 450,000 to 550,000 distinct CDR3 sequences, less than 30% of them seen just once. Sample: CD4+ T cells sorted from PBMCs, taken roughly 5 days after vaccination. The origin of the receptors is a man between 45 and 60 years old who received an inactivated influenza vaccine.

The J gene is TRBJ1-4, the V gene TRBV6-1; possibly TRBD1 for D (5 bases). Trimming took off 6 bases at V and 3 bases at J, with 14 bases between the two ends. CDR3 length equals 15 residues. CDR1 and CDR2 from the germline V gene are MNHNS and SASEGT. Here the CDR3 reads CASRPGRAPNEKLFF. CDR3 DNA: TGTGCCAGCAGGCCGGGACGGGCGCCTAATGAAAAACTGTTTTTT.

This clonotype has just a few counts. The chain joins TRBV4-3 to TRBJ2-3; D is ambiguous. Germline values: CDR1 LGHNA, CDR2 YSLEER. Between the trimmed V and J ends, which lost 1 base and 2 bases, there was a span of 10 bases. This CDR3 contains 15 residues. The CDR3 spells CASSQGRTYTDTQYF. In DNA, the CDR3 is TGCGCCAGCAGCCAAGGGCGAACCTACACAGATACGCAGTATTTT.

CDR3 sequence (DNA): TGCAGTGCCAAGATGGGGCTTCAGCCCCAGCATTTT. Protein product: CSAKMGLQPQHF. V usage is TRBV20-1 and J usage is TRBJ1-5, with a weak D call TRBD1 (5 bases). Trimming pared 6 bases from V and 6 bases from J, leaving 12 bases between. There are 12 residues in the CDR3. Germline assignment: CDR1 DFQATT and CDR2 SNEGSKA (reference sequence).

The gene calls are TRBV7-2 and TRBJ2-1, with a possible D match to TRBD1 (5 bases). Germline lookup yields CDR1 SGHTA and CDR2 FQGNSA. The CDR3 extends over 16 amino acids. With 1 base removed from V and 5 bases from J, the gap between germline ends came to 15 bases. The CDR3 DNA follows: TGTGCCAGCAGCTTAGGGTCAGGGCGTAAGGACAATGAGCAGTTCTTC. Protein product: CASSLGSGRKDNEQFF.

The V gene is TRBV7-2, the J gene TRBJ2-3; 10 bases are shared with TRBD2. The CDR3 totals 16 residues. After removal of 5 bases from V and 3 bases from J, the junction contained 8 bases not matched to a gene. Germline V gene sequence: CDR1 SGHTA, CDR2 FQGNSA. The CDR3 sequence: CASSAQLAGVTDTQYF. The CDR3 DNA reads as TGTGCCAGCAGCGCCCAGCTAGCGGGGGTGACAGATACGCAGTATTTT.

This clonotype was seen only a few times. The rearrangement uses TRBV6-5 and TRBJ2-3, with D perhaps matching TRBD1 (5 bases). The germline V gene encodes CDR1 MNHEY and CDR2 SVGAGI. There are 15 residues in the CDR3. Trimming cost V 4 bases and J 0 bases, with 11 bases left between them. The CDR3 loop is CASSFGPGSTDTQYF. In DNA form, the CDR3 reads TGTGCCAGCAGTTTTGGGCCAGGGAGCACAGATACGCAGTATTTT.

This clonotype has just a few counts. This chain uses TRBV9 with TRBJ2-2; D call uncertain. Germline CDR1 SGDLS, CDR2 YYNGEE. The length of the CDR3 is 12 residues. V lost 4 bases and J 6 bases, leaving 7 bases between the germline ends. The CDR3: CASSPHPGELFF. In DNA form, the CDR3 reads TGTGCCAGCAGCCCACACCCCGGGGAGCTGTTTTTT.

The chain uses TRBV6-2 or TRBV6-3 and TRBJ1-5; 12 nucleotides line up with TRBD1. Germline assignment: CDR1 MNHEY and CDR2 SVGEGT. The CDR3 sequence is 19 residues long. The trim removed 6 bases at V and 3 bases at J, leaving 15 bases unmatched. The CDR3 region is CASSYHLGQGARNNQPQHF. The CDR3 DNA reads as TGTGCCAGCAGCTATCATCTGGGACAGGGGGCGCGAAACAATCAGCCCCAGCATTTT.

J is TRBJ2-1 and V is TRBV7-2; weak D call: TRBD2 (6 bases). With 4 bases removed from V and 6 bases from J, the gap between germline ends came to 16 bases. CDR1 SGHTA and CDR2 FQGNSA come from the germline V gene. This CDR3 is built from 15 residues. CDR3 loop: CASSSNAGSSNEQFF. The CDR3 coding sequence is TGTGCCAGCAGCTCTAATGCGGGGAGTTCCAATGAGCAGTTCTTC. Using reference TRBV7-2 and TRBJ2-1 for the parts outside the CDR3, the full variable domain is GAGVSQSPSNKVTEKGKDVELRCDPISGHTALYWYRQSLGQGLEFLIYFQGNSAPDKSGLPSDRFSAERTGGSVSTLTIQRTQQEDSAVYLCASSSNAGSSNEQFFGPGTRLTVL.

The chain recombines TRBV11-2 with TRBJ1-1, with a weak D call TRBD1 (5 bases). V lost 4 bases to trimming and J lost 7 bases, with 16 bases between them. This CDR3 has 14 residues. The germline gives CDR1 SGHAT, CDR2 FQNNGV. This chain's CDR3 is CASSSRQQSLEAFF. The CDR3, as DNA: TGTGCCAGCAGCTCTAGACAGCAGAGCCTTGAAGCTTTCTTT.

The rearrangement links TRBV14 to TRBJ2-2; no firm D call. V dropped 4 bases and J dropped 1 base, with 10 bases sitting between them. Germline V lookup: CDR1 SGHDN, CDR2 FVKESK. The CDR3 totals 15 residues. The CDR3 sequence is CASSPYGMNTGELFF. In DNA, the CDR3 is TGTGCCAGCAGCCCCTATGGGATGAACACCGGGGAGCTGTTTTTT.

The gene calls are TRBV7-2 and TRBJ1-5; 9 nucleotides agree with TRBD1. Per germline, CDR1 SGHTA and CDR2 FQGNSA. Unmatched junction bases numbered 5, after V lost 0 bases and J lost 2 bases. This CDR3 is 17 amino acids long. As DNA, the CDR3 is TGTGCCAGCAGCTTAGCTGGGACAGGGAGGGGCAATCAGCCCCAGCATTTT. It codes for CASSLAGTGRGNQPQHF.

The chain carries TRBV20-1 and TRBJ1-1; 8 bases line up with TRBD1. This CDR3 spans 14 amino acids. Germline lookup yields CDR1 DFQATT and CDR2 SNEGSKA (reference sequence). V was pared by 3 bases and J by 4 bases, with 7 bases of the junction left unmatched. The CDR3 is CSARGRTGFTEAFF. The CDR3 coding sequence is TGCAGTGCTAGGGGTCGGACAGGGTTCACTGAAGCTTTCTTT.

This clonotype occurred a few times. The chain employs TRBV18 and TRBJ2-7; D is perhaps TRBD1 (6 bases). V was shortened by 6 bases and J by 3 bases, with 15 bases between the two germline ends. CDR3 length: 14 residues. CDR1 is KGHSH, CDR2 LQKENI, per germline. The CDR3 loop is CASSPIGRGYEQYF. The CDR3 DNA is TGTGCCAGCTCCCCTATTGGCAGGGGCTACGAGCAGTACTTC.

The chain has TRBV30 and TRBJ2-7; the D call may be TRBD1 or TRBD2 (5 bases each). CDR1 is GTSNPN, CDR2 SVGIG, per germline (reference sequence). V shed 5 bases and J shed 5 bases, with 16 bases lying between them. This CDR3 spans 13 amino acids. CDR3 in amino acids: CAWSGRWRNEQYF. CDR3 nucleotides: TGTGCCTGGTCGGGACGGTGGAGGAACGAGCAGTACTTC.

The sample holds a few counts of this clonotype. J is TRBJ1-3 and V is TRBV5-1; D unresolved. This CDR3 comprises 16 residues. The V end lost 0 bases, the J end lost 0 bases, and 10 bases lay between the germline ends. Germline V gives CDR1 SGHRS, CDR2 YFSETQ. For the CDR3, the DNA is TGCGCCAGCAGCTTGGATCAGTTTGGCTCTGGAAACACCATATATTTT. Protein: CASSLDQFGSGNTIYF.

V gene TRBV12-3 or TRBV12-4 combines with J gene TRBJ2-2; 12 nucleotides align to TRBD2. This CDR3 contains 16 residues. J was trimmed by 7 bases and V by 5 bases; bases with no gene match: 8. The chain's CDR3 is CASSSGLAGRVGELFF. CDR3 nucleotide sequence: TGTGCCAGCAGTAGCGGACTAGCGGGGAGGGTCGGGGAGCTGTTTTTT.

The chain is built from TRBV20-1 and TRBJ2-5, with D possibly being TRBD2 (5 bases). This CDR3 comprises 13 residues. CDR1 DFQATT and CDR2 SNEGSKA come from the germline V gene (reference sequence). The V end was cut by 1 base, the J end by 5 bases, with 11 bases between. The CDR3 DNA reads TGCAGTGCTAGAGTGATTAGCGATGAGACCCAGTACTTC. This translates into CSARVISDETQYF.

This clonotype came up a few times. The chain employs TRBV6-5 and TRBJ1-1, with no clear D. CDR3 length equals 16 residues. V shed 1 base and J shed 2 bases, with 14 bases lying between them. Looked up from germline, CDR1 is MNHEY and CDR2 is SVGAGI. CDR3 protein: CASSYYSLGLNTEAFF. In nucleotides, the CDR3 is TGTGCCAGCAGTTACTATTCTTTAGGTCTAAACACTGAAGCTTTCTTT.

The chain uses TRBV6-2 or TRBV6-3 and TRBJ1-6; D uncertain. CDR3 length equals 14 residues. The V end lost 6 bases, the J end lost 8 bases, and 14 bases lay between the germline ends. Germline-derived CDR1 and CDR2 are MNHEY and SVGEGT. CDR3 bases: TGTGCCAGCAGGCGGACGGGCCCGTATTCACCCCTCCACTTT. Amino acid sequence: CASRRTGPYSPLHF.